This section outlines one T cell receptor (beta chain) sequence together with its context. Reverse transcription of roughly 0.5 to 1 ug RNA used random hexamers. TCRdb processed the immunoSEQ multiplex PCR reads anew with MiXCR; each CDR3 protein has one entry. This table has 200,000 to 250,000 distinct CDR3 sequences, 94% appearing once. Trimming removed 5 bases at V and 4 bases at J, with 14 bases between. Germline V lookup: CDR1 GTSNPN, CDR2 SVGIG (reference sequence). The CDR3 length is 13 residues. This specimen belongs to a study of CD8 T cells in Susac syndrome. This receptor was taken from a human donor with Susac syndrome. Source material: CD4+ T cells from PBMCs. The chain couples TRBV30 to TRBJ1-2, with D perhaps matching TRBD1 (5 bases). The CDR3 sequence is CAWGRGEFYGYTF. The CDR3 DNA sequence: TGTGCCTGGGGAAGAGGGGAGTTCTATGGCTACACCTTC.